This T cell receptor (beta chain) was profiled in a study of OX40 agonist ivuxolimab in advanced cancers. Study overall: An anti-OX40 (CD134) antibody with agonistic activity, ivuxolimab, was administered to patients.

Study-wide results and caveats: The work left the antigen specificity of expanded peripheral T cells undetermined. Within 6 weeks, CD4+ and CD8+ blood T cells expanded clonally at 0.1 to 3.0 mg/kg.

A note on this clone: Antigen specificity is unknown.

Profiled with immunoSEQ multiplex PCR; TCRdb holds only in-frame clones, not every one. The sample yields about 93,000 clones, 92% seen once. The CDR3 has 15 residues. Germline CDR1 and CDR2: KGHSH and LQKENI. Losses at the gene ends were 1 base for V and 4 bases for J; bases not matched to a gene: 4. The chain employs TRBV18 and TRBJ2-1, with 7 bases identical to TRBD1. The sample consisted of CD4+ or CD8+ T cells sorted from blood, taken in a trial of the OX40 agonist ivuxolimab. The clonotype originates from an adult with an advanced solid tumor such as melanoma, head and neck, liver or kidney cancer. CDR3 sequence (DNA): TGTGCCAGCTCACCACAGGGGGCGAGGTACAATGAGCAGTTCTTC. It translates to CASSPQGARYNEQFF. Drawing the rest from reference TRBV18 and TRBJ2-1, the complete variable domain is NAGVMQNPRHLVRRRGQEARLRCSPMKGHSHVYWYRQLPEEGLKFMVYLQKENIIDESGMPKERFSAEFPKEGPSILRIQQVVRGDSAAYFCASSPQGARYNEQFFGPGTRLTVL.